This T cell receptor (beta chain) was obtained from a study of PD-1 blockade in classical Hodgkin lymphoma. Every patient was affected by relapse after autologous stem cell transplantation, while exposure to brentuximab vedotin was not uniform. Repertoires were generated with immunoSEQ multiplex PCR, while TCRdb's copy carries only in-frame clones and drops some. The sample carries tens of thousands of clones, around 88% recorded once. The CDR3 length is 14 residues. V lost 0 bases and J 3 bases, leaving 10 bases between the germline ends. Looked up from germline, CDR1 is SGDLS and CDR2 is YYNGEE. Sequences were derived from peripheral blood mononuclear cells (PBMCs), sampled at baseline. The chain recombines TRBV9 with TRBJ2-7; D uncertain. The origin of this receptor is a human donor with classical Hodgkin lymphoma. CDR3 residues: CASSVEGIGYEQYF. CDR3 nucleotide sequence: TGTGCCAGCAGCGTAGAAGGCATAGGCTACGAGCAGTACTTC.